This record concerns one T cell receptor (beta chain) sequence. This receptor's antigen is unknown. Base qualities are not recorded, but no much larger clone differs from it by a single base. Germline trimming amounts to 6 bases on V and 2 bases on J, with 5 as the count of junction bases outside the gene matches. From the germline V gene (reference sequence), CDR1 is LNHDA and CDR2 is SQIVND. Spanning cysteine to phenylalanine, the CDR3 consists of 14 amino acids. The read is trimmed to its CDR3 DNA, 42 bases read in frame from base 1. The data belong to a study of T cells in Graves' hyperthyroidism and ophthalmopathy (dated by TCRdb to the late 2010s). Looking at the study overall: Peripheral blood was collected at initial diagnosis, before any treatment. To identify TCR V-J signatures that set the groups apart, the researchers used a discovery cohort of 100 patients, made up of 40 to 45 with Graves' ophthalmopathy and around 58 with stable Graves' hyperthyroidism. Prospective prediction of ophthalmopathy was tested in an independent validation cohort of about 19 hyperthyroidism patients and approximately 17 patients who later progressed to ophthalmopathy. The roughly 91 discovery patients were randomly divided into training and test sets at a 7:3 ratio. In roughly six Graves' hyperthyroidism patients, the study also compared T-cell repertoires from thyroid tissue with T-cell repertoires from blood. After blood sampling, hyperthyroidism patients were treated with methimazole at a starting dose of 30 mg daily, and ophthalmopathy patients were treated with high-dose intravenous methylprednisolone. The paper describes TCR Vbeta CDR3 sequencing of 140 or so peripheral blood samples, made up of roughly 40 ophthalmopathy patients, over 70 hyperthyroidism patients and 17 progressor patients. Study-wide findings and limitations: A 13 V-J signature model separated ophthalmopathy from stable hyperthyroidism, with 87.88% sensitivity and about 81% specificity in cross-validation and 80%/75% in testing. Blood samples also contained most of the expanded thyroid clonotypes (frequency above 0.001), which suggests that blood repertoires may reflect thyroid immune responses. Sample size was not statistically predetermined, and investigators were not blinded to group allocation. In validation, the model predicted progression to ophthalmopathy with roughly 70% sensitivity and 72% to 85% specificity, a median of about 6.7 months before onset.

Amplification of TCR beta CDR3 regions was carried out from RNA transcripts. The first round of RT-PCR for the TCR CDR3 was performed with the HTBI primer set and the Qiagen OneStep RT-PCR kit. Libraries were constructed in a second round of multiplex PCR, after which size selection and purification were carried out. The libraries were sequenced on an Illumina HiSeq2000 using paired-end 100 bp reads. From the authors' description of their analysis: SOAPnuke was used to process the raw data, with reads discarded if the reads contained adapters or uncalled bases, had a mean Phred below 15, or lacked an exact constant-primer or identifier match. High-quality paired reads were merged using COPE v1.2.5, and each unique nucleotide sequence was defined as a clonotype. MiTCR v1.1 was used to align clonotypes to the IMGT TRBV, TRBD and TRBJ reference segments. The analysis was restricted to V-J combinations with a frequency above 0.0001, which together covered 99.2% of the repertoires. The TCS score was defined as F50 (clonal expansion) divided by E x V (chaos), with BLOSUM62-based TCRdist calculated between CDR3 peptides within each V-J. Welch's t-statistics and random forest reduced fewer than 600 V-J features to 10 to 15, which were used in a naive Bayes classifier (R e1071). The raw public data were reprocessed by TCRdb itself: fastp quality trimming at Q25, MiXCR clonotype calling, in-frame beta chains only. Every CDR3 protein is listed once, alongside the most common genes and DNA of its rows. TCRdb's processing, not the study's, gives the V and J calls here. Counted in this sample were some 550,000 distinct CDR3 sequences; roughly 20% of them appeared once. In total, the top ten clones hold approximately 25% of the sample.

A patient counted as having stable Graves' hyperthyroidism if no progression to ophthalmopathy occurred over 18 months of follow-up. Hyperthyroidism patients were aged 18 to 65 years and newly diagnosed, with disease duration of less than 2 months. Exclusion was applied to patients with uncontrolled infections, other autoimmune diseases, pregnancy or lactation. Diagnoses were based on clinical symptoms, serum thyroxine and TRAb, thyroid ultrasound and orbital computed tomography. Ficoll-Paque density gradient centrifugation was used to isolate PBMCs from 10 ml of fresh peripheral blood. Total RNA was extracted using Trizol reagent, and RNA quality was assessed on an Agilent 2100 Bioanalyzer.

Sequencing input: blood. Recombination joined TRBV19 with TRBJ2-5; TRBD1 aligns with 8 central bases. The receptor was isolated from a young man with Graves' hyperthyroidism. This receptor carries the CDR3 CASRTGAGQETQYF. The nucleotide sequence is given as TGTGCCAGTAGGACAGGGGCAGGGCAAGAGACCCAGTACTTC.